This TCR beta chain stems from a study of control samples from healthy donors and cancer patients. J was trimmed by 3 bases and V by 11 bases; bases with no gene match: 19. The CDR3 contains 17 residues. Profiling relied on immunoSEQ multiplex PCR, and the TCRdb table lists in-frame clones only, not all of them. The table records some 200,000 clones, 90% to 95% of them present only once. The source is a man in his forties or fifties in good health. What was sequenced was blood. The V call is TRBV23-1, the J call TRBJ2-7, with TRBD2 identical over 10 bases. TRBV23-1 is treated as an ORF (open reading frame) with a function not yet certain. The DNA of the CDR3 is TGCGCCCCAAAAGGGCTAGCGGGGGACCATATCATCTACGAGCAGTACGTC. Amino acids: CAPKGLAGDHIIYEQYV.